One and the same sample provided the 23 T cell receptor beta chains below, sequenced in a study of shared clonotypes between healthy human individuals. Using immunoSEQ multiplex PCR, the repertoire was profiled, and TCRdb retains in-frame clones only, with some absent. The sample yields about 2 million clones, about 95% seen once. As defined, naive CD8 cells were CD45RO-negative and positively selected for CCR7, with terminally differentiated effector memory CD45RA+ cells excluded. Sequencing input: naive CD8+ T cells sorted from blood. The receptors come from a man aged 18 to 29 in good health.

The chain carries TRBV2 and TRBJ2-7, with D possibly called TRBD1 or TRBD2 (5 bases each). There are 15 residues in the CDR3. Germline CDR1 is SNHLY and CDR2 is FYNNEI. Between the trimmed V and J ends, which lost 3 bases and 0 bases, there was a span of 12 bases. The CDR3 region is CASSDEGLLSYEQYF. Written as DNA, the CDR3 is TGTGCCAGCAGTGATGAGGGGCTTCTCTCCTACGAGCAGTACTTC.

J is TRBJ2-7 and V is TRBV5-1; 8 positions match TRBD2. V gave up 1 base and J gave up 4 bases; unmatched junction bases: 7. The length of the CDR3 is 15 residues. Per the germline V gene, CDR1 is SGHRS and CDR2 is YFSETQ. The CDR3: CASSLLSGSRYEQYF. In nucleotides, the CDR3 is TGCGCCAGCAGCTTGCTAAGCGGGAGTAGGTACGAGCAGTACTTC.

This chain links TRBV19 with TRBJ2-1, with D hard to call. Trimming pared 3 bases from V and 2 bases from J, leaving 11 bases between. Germline loops: CDR1 LNHDA, CDR2 SQIVND (reference sequence). This CDR3 region has 15 residues. The CDR3 bases are TGTGCCAGTAGTATCCGAGAGACGGCCTACAATGAGCAGTTCTTC. This codes for CASSIRETAYNEQFF.

The gene calls are TRBV28 and TRBJ1-5; TRBD1 matches at 7 bases. CDR1 is MDHEN and CDR2 is SYDVKM in the germline V gene. There are 15 residues in the CDR3. The V segment lost 4 bases and the J segment 3 bases; nucleotides outside the gene matches: 6. The CDR3 coding sequence is TGTGCCAGCAGTTGGGGGACAGTGCCCAATCAGCCCCAGCATTTT. This codes for CASSWGTVPNQPQHF.

The chain is built from TRBV28 and TRBJ1-5; D is unresolved. The V gene's germline CDR1 is MDHEN and CDR2 SYDVKM. The CDR3 is made up of 14 amino acids. The ends were cut back, 3 bases at V and 6 bases at J, with 12 bases in the middle. This chain's CDR3 is CASSFGGLSQPQHF. The CDR3 DNA reads TGTGCCAGCAGTTTCGGAGGGCTTAGTCAGCCCCAGCATTTT.

The rearrangement uses TRBV4-1 and TRBJ2-7; 9 bases line up with TRBD1. This CDR3 is built from 16 residues. The ends lost 2 bases at V and 0 bases at J; junction bases unmatched: 5. Per germline, CDR1 MGHRA and CDR2 YSYEKL. CDR3 sequence: CASSQTGTGYSYEQYF. The CDR3 region has the DNA TGCGCCAGCAGCCAAACTGGGACAGGGTACTCCTACGAGCAGTACTTC.

This sequence joins TRBV29-1 and TRBJ1-1; 7 bases are shared with TRBD1. This CDR3 is 16 amino acids long. Looked up from germline, CDR1 is SQVTM and CDR2 is ANQGSEA. J lost 2 bases, V lost 0 bases, and 9 bases had no gene match. The CDR3: CSVEDLGGGGNTEAFF. The DNA of the CDR3 is TGCAGCGTTGAAGATCTAGGAGGGGGCGGTAACACTGAAGCTTTCTTT.

About this clone: Other DNA sequences of this sample code for an identical CDR3. The rearrangement links TRBV9 to TRBJ2-3; 7 positions match TRBD1. After removal of 0 bases from V and 0 bases from J, the junction contained 1 base not matched to a gene. This CDR3 comprises 15 residues. Germline CDR1 is SGDLS and CDR2 is YYNGEE. CDR3 loop: CASSVEGASTDTQYF. The CDR3 bases are TGTGCCAGCAGCGTAGAGGGGGCGAGCACAGATACGCAGTATTTT.

CDR3 residues: CASRLSGQYF. The CDR3 DNA is TGTGCCAGCAGACTGTCCGGGCAGTACTTC. V and J are TRBV6-5 and TRBJ2-7; D is unresolved. This CDR3 is 10 amino acids long. Looked up from germline, CDR1 is MNHEY and CDR2 is SVGAGI. Trimming shortened V by 6 bases and J by 9 bases, and 9 bases separated the two germline ends.

V usage is TRBV7-9 and J usage is TRBJ2-7; D not certain. This CDR3 region has 15 residues. Germline CDR1 is SEHNR and CDR2 is FQNEAQ (reference sequence). Trimming stripped 5 bases from V and 3 bases from J, with 17 bases between. The CDR3 coding sequence is TGTGCCAGCAGCCCCACCCCAGGCGGCAACTACGAGCAGTACTTC. Protein product: CASSPTPGGNYEQYF.

CDR3 sequence: CASSVEEGPNTEAFF. The DNA of the CDR3 is TGTGCCAGCAGCGTAGAAGAGGGGCCGAACACTGAAGCTTTCTTT. The chain links TRBV9 to TRBJ1-1; a possible D gene is TRBD1 (5 bases). The germline gives CDR1 SGDLS, CDR2 YYNGEE. Trimming stripped 0 bases from V and 1 base from J, with 10 bases between. There are 15 residues in the CDR3.

The V call is TRBV9, the J call TRBJ2-2; 7 bases are shared with TRBD1. V trimming: 4 bases; J trimming: 1 base; junction bases outside the gene matches: 10. In germline, CDR1 is SGDLS, CDR2 YYNGEE. This CDR3 is built from 17 residues. The CDR3 DNA follows: TGTGCCAGCAGCCCGAGGAAGGGGGCTATGAACACCGGGGAGCTGTTTTTT. Its translation is CASSPRKGAMNTGELFF.

V gene TRBV6-5 combines with J gene TRBJ1-2; D is unresolved. Germline CDR1 is MNHEY and CDR2 is SVGAGI. V lost 5 bases and J lost 5, with 12 bases in between. The CDR3 is made up of 13 amino acids. The chain's CDR3 is CASSPGESYGYTF. As DNA, the CDR3 is TGTGCCAGCAGTCCCGGGGAAAGTTATGGCTACACCTTC.

The chain couples TRBV4-3 to TRBJ2-1, with 7 bases identical to TRBD2. Germline assignment: CDR1 LGHNA and CDR2 YSLEER. The V and J ends lost 3 bases and 1 base, in that order; junction bases with no gene match: 3. The CDR3 has 15 residues. The CDR3 spells CASSQLRESYNEQFF. In DNA form, the CDR3 reads TGCGCCAGCAGCCAGCTGCGGGAGTCCTACAATGAGCAGTTCTTC.

This clone was observed once. The chain carries TRBV9 and TRBJ2-2; TRBD2 matches at 8 bases. CDR3 size: 17 residues. The germline CDR1 and CDR2 sequences are SGDLS and YYNGEE. V was clipped by 4 bases and J by 5 bases; unmatched bases: 13. This CDR3 is CASSPKQAGVLTGELFF. In DNA, the CDR3 is TGTGCCAGCAGCCCAAAACAAGCGGGGGTATTGACCGGGGAGCTGTTTTTT.

The V gene is TRBV12-5, the J gene TRBJ2-7; 8 nucleotides match TRBD1. The CDR3 is 16 amino acids. CDR1 is LGHNT, CDR2 FRNRAP, per germline. The ends lost 1 base at V and 2 bases at J; junction bases unmatched: 7. The CDR3 nucleotides are TGTGCTAGTGGTTTGGCCTCACAGGGGGTCGCCTACGAGCAGTACTTC. Translating gives CASGLASQGVAYEQYF.

The rearrangement links TRBV7-9 to TRBJ2-7; TRBD1 matches 8 bases. The CDR3 has 16 amino acids. The V and J ends lost 3 bases and 3 bases, in that order; junction bases with no gene match: 10. Germline CDR1 reads SEHNR; CDR2 reads FQNEAQ (reference sequence). The CDR3 nucleotides are TGTGCCAGCAGCTTGGGGGACAGGCCGAATTTCTACGAGCAGTACTTC. Amino acids: CASSLGDRPNFYEQYF.

The chain links TRBV7-9 to TRBJ2-7; 7 bases are shared with TRBD1. J was trimmed by 2 bases and V by 7 bases; bases with no gene match: 8. The germline CDR1 and CDR2 sequences are SEHNR and FQNEAQ (reference sequence). CDR3 length: 14 residues. CDR3 sequence reads: CASNTGQTPYEQYF. The CDR3 DNA sequence: TGTGCCAGCAATACGGGACAGACTCCCTACGAGCAGTACTTC.

This clone was observed a single time. Other DNA sequences in the sample encode the same CDR3. The rearrangement links TRBV2 to TRBJ2-7, with 12 bases fitting TRBD2. J was trimmed by 2 bases and V by 1 base; bases with no gene match: 0. CDR1 and CDR2 (germline): SNHLY, FYNNEI. The CDR3 consists of 15 residues. CDR3 bases: TGTGCCAGCAGTGAAGGACTAGCGGGGGCCTACGAGCAGTACTTC. Translated: CASSEGLAGAYEQYF.

V and J are TRBV5-6 and TRBJ2-3; unclear D gene. The V gene's germline CDR1 is SGHDT and CDR2 YYEEEE. The length of the CDR3 is 15 residues. V was cut by 2 bases and J by 0 bases, with 10 bases left in between. As DNA, the CDR3 is TGTGCCAGCAGCTTTGACGGTACTAGCACAGATACGCAGTATTTT. Protein sequence: CASSFDGTSTDTQYF.

This chain uses TRBV13 with TRBJ2-1, with 7 bases matching TRBD2. The CDR3 has 14 amino acids. With 3 bases clipped from V and 7 bases from J, the junction kept 6 bases outside the gene matches. Germline CDR1 reads PRHDT; CDR2 reads FYEKMQ (reference sequence). Here the CDR3 DNA reads TGTGCCAGCAGCTTGGGAGGGCCGGGGAATGAGCAGTTCTTC. Its protein is CASSLGGPGNEQFF.

This sequence joins TRBV9 and TRBJ2-7; D is possibly TRBD1 or TRBD2 (5 bases each). V lost 2 bases, J lost 3 bases, and 12 bases lay in between. Germline CDR1 SGDLS, CDR2 YYNGEE. The CDR3 is made up of 14 amino acids. The CDR3 protein is CASSVRDGYYEQYF. The CDR3 nucleotides read TGTGCCAGCAGCGTCCGGGACGGGTACTACGAGCAGTACTTC.

The CDR3 sequence is CASSQDWYNATNEKLFF. The CDR3 DNA follows: TGCGCCAGCAGCCAAGATTGGTACAATGCAACTAATGAAAAACTGTTTTTT. This sequence joins TRBV4-1 and TRBJ1-4; D not resolved. This CDR3 has 17 amino acids. The V gene lost 0 bases and the J gene lost 0 bases, with 11 bases spanning the gap. Germline V gives CDR1 MGHRA, CDR2 YSYEKL.